This T cell receptor (beta chain) comes out of a study of T-cell memory formation after mild COVID-19. Study-wide background: The TCR clusters were mostly specific to one donor.

5'RACE, which relied on constant-segment primers, yielded TCR alpha and TCR beta cDNA libraries carrying sample barcodes and UMIs. MiXCR was run by TCRdb on the 5' RACE reads, yielding one entry per CDR3 protein. Counted here are tens of thousands of distinct CDR3 sequences, roughly an eighth occurring once; the ten biggest clones make up about 26%. The germline V gene encodes CDR1 SEHNR and CDR2 FQNEAQ (reference sequence). The V end lost 1 base, the J end lost 9 bases, and 10 bases lay between the germline ends. This CDR3 has 12 residues. A note on this clonotype: Antigen specificity is unknown.

Study findings and constraints: Those CD4+ clones that contracted were mainly in CM and EM (CD8+ ones in EMRA).

The sequence was collected from an adult woman who had mild COVID-19 (a few samples of this study predate the infection). Cell type and time point are not known. The chain employs TRBV7-9 and TRBJ2-7; a possible D gene is TRBD1 (5 bases). The sample consisted of PBMCs or a T cell subset sorted from them (not recorded which). The CDR3 nucleotides are TGTGCCAGCAGCTTAGATAGGGGTACGCAGTACTTC. Protein: CASSLDRGTQYF. The full variable domain, in which reference TRBV7-9 and TRBJ2-7 provide the parts outside the CDR3, is DTGVSQNPRHKITKRGQNVTFRCDPISEHNRLYWYRQTLGQGPEFLTYFQNEAQLEKSRLLSDRFSAERPKGSFSTLEIQRTEQGDSAMYLCASSLDRGTQYFGPGTRLTVT.